This T cell receptor (beta chain) appears in the sequencing data of a study of T cell responses to AZD1222 COVID-19 vaccine. This clone is a singleton in its sample. What it recognizes is unknown. Using immunoSEQ multiplex PCR, the repertoire was profiled, and TCRdb retains in-frame clones only, with some absent. The sample yields roughly 66,000 clones, more than 75% seen once. Germline assignment: CDR1 MNHEY and CDR2 SVGAGI. This CDR3 has 12 amino acids. V gave up 7 bases and J gave up 2 bases, with 9 bases separating them. Study-wide results and caveats: AZD1222 recipients seropositive at baseline numbered only 6 or 7. Regions 160-218 and 743-854 held dominance among vaccine-associated CD4 TCRs, which spanned spike.

The sequence was obtained from an adult who received the MenACWY meningococcal vaccine as a control. This sequence joins TRBV6-5 and TRBJ2-7, with D perhaps TRBD1 or TRBD2 (5 bases each). Sequenced here: peripheral blood, sampled 28 days after the second dose of the MenACWY control vaccine. The CDR3, as DNA: TGTGCCAGCAATGGGACCCCCTACGAGCAGTACTTC. Residues: CASNGTPYEQYF.